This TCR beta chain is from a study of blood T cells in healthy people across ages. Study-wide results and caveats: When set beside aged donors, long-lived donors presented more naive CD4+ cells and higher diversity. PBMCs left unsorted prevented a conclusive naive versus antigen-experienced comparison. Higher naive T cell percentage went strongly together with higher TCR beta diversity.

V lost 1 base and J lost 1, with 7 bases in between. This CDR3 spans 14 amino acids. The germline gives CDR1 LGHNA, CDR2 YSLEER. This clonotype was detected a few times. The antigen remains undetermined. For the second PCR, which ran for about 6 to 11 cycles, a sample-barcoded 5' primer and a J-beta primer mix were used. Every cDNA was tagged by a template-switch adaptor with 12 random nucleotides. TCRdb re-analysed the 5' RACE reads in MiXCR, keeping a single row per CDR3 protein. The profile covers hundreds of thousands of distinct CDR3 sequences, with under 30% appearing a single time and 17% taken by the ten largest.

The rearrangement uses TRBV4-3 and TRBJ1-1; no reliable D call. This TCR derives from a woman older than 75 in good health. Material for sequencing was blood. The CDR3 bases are TGCGCCAGCAGCCAAGGACAAAAGAACACTGAAGCTTTCTTT. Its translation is CASSQGQKNTEAFF.